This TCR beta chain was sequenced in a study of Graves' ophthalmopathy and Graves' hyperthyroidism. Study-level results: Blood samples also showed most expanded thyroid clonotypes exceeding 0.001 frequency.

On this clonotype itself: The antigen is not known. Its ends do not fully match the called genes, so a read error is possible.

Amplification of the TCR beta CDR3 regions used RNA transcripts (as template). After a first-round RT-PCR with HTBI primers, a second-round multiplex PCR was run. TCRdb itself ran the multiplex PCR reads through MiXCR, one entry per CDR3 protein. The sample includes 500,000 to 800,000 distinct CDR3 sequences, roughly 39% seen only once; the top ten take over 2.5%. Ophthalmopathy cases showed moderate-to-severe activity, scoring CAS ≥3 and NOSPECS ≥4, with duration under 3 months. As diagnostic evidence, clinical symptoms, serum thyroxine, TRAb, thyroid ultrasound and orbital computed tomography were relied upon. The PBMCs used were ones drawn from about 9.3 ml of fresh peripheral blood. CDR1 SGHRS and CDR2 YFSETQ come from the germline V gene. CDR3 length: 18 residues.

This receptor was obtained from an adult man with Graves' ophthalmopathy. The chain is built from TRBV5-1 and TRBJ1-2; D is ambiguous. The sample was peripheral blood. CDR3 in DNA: TGTGCCAGCAGCCCCGAGGGAGGGCCCCGTCCTTATAACTATGGCTACACCTTC. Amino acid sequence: CASSPEGGPRPYNYGYTF.